Listed below are T cell receptor beta chains from one sample, sequenced in a study of blood T cell repertoires in COVID-19. Clones were read by immunoSEQ multiplex PCR, and TCRdb kept only the in-frame ones, dropping some. The sample records a few hundred thousand clones, around 89% being singletons. The source material was peripheral blood. These receptors were taken from a man in his 70s with acute or convalescent COVID-19. Both conserved end residues are part of each CDR3. D genes are given only for firm matches. Clone size is stated in some rows and not others, as once, few, many or a class when expanded.

>TRBV12-3/TRBV12-4|NA|TRBJ1-1|NA
TGTGCCAGCAGTTTTGGAGGAGCGGCTGAAGCTTTCTTT
CASSFGGAAEAFF
>TRBV28|NA|TRBJ1-5|TRBD1
TGTGCCAGCACCGCCGGGACAGGGATTCGTCGGCCCCAGCATTTT
CASTAGTGIRRPQHF
>TRBV4-2|NA|TRBJ2-7|TRBD2
TGTGCCAGCAGCCAAGATTTAGGGCTAGCGGGAGGTCCCCCCTACGAGCAGTACTTC
CASSQDLGLAGGPPYEQYF
>TRBV11-2|once|TRBJ2-1|TRBD2
TGTGCCAGCAGCTTACTAGCGGGACAAGTCTACAATGAGCAGTTCTTC
CASSLLAGQVYNEQFF
>TRBV5-1|NA|TRBJ1-1|TRBD1
TGCGCCAGCAGCTTGACAGGGGTGAACACTGAAGCTTTCTTT
CASSLTGVNTEAFF
>TRBV7-2|NA|TRBJ1-1|TRBD1
TGTGCCAGCAGCCCATTGCGGACAGGTTCAGGATTCTTT
CASSPLRTGSGFF
>TRBV5-5|once|TRBJ2-7|NA
TGTGCCAGCAGCTATTCCGGGACAAGCCCCTACGAGCAGTACTTC
CASSYSGTSPYEQYF
>TRBV6-1|NA|TRBJ1-1|NA
TGTGCCAGCATCCTCTCAGGGTCGGCGAACACTGAAGCTTTCTTT
CASILSGSANTEAFF
>TRBV15|NA|TRBJ2-7|TRBD2
TGTGCCACCAGGAGTAGCGGGGGGCCCTACGAGCAGTACTTC
CATRSSGGPYEQYF
>TRBV2|NA|TRBJ1-1|TRBD1
TGTGCCAGCAGGGGGGACAGGGGAAGTGAAGCTTTCTTT
CASRGDRGSEAFF
>TRBV7-6|NA|TRBJ1-3|NA
TGTGCCAGCAGCATTTCCAGGGTAACTGGAAACACCATATATTTT
CASSISRVTGNTIYF
>TRBV27|NA|TRBJ2-3|TRBD2
TGTGCCAGCAGTCATCGAACTAGCGGAAGCACAGATACGCAGTATTTT
CASSHRTSGSTDTQYF
>TRBV9|NA|TRBJ2-2|TRBD2
TGTGCCAGCAGCGAAGCGGGACCCGGGGAGCTGTTTTTT
CASSEAGPGELFF
>TRBV12-3/TRBV12-4|NA|TRBJ1-3|NA
TGTGCCAGCAGTTCCTTCTCTGGAAACACCATATATTTT
CASSSFSGNTIYF
>TRBV3-1/TRBV3-2|NA|TRBJ2-5|NA
TGTGCCAGCAGCGGAGGGGGCACGGAGACCCAGTACTTC
CASSGGGTETQYF
>TRBV19|NA|TRBJ1-2|NA
TGTGCCAGTAGTACGTCGACAGGAGCTAACTATGGCTACACCTTC
CASSTSTGANYGYTF